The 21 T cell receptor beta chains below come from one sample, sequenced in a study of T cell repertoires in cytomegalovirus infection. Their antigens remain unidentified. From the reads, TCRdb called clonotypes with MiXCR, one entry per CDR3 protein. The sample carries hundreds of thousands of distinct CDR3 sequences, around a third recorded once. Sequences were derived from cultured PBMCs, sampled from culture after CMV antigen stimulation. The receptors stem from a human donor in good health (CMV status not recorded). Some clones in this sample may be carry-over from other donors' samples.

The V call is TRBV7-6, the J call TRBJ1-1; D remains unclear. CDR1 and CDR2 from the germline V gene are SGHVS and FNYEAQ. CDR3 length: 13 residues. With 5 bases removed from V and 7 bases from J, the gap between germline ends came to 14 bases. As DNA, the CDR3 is TGTGCCAGCAGCGATGGGGTAGACGGTGAAGCTTTCTTT. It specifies CASSDGVDGEAFF. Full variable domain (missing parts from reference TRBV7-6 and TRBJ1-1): GAGVSQSPRYKVTKRGQDVALRCDPISGHVSLYWYRQALGQGPEFLTYFNYEAQQDKSGLPNDRFSAERPEGSISTLTIQRTEQRDSAMYRCASSDGVDGEAFFGQGTRLTVV.

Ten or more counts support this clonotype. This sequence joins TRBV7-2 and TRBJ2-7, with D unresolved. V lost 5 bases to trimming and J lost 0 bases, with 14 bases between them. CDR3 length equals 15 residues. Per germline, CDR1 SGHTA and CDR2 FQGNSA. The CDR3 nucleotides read TGTGCCAGCAGCCCCCGACCGGGCAGCTCCTACGAGCAGTACTTC. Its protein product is CASSPRPGSSYEQYF.

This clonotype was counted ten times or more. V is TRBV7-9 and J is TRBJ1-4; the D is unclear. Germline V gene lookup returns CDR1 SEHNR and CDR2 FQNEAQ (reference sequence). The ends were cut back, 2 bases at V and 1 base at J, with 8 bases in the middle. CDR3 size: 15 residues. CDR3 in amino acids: CASSLMALTNEKLFF. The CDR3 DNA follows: TGTGCCAGCAGCTTAATGGCATTAACTAATGAAAAACTGTTTTTT.

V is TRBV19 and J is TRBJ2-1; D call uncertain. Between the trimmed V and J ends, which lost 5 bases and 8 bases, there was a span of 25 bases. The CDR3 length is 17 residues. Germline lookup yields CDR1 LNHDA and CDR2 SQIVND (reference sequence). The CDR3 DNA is TGTGCCAGTAGTGACCACGATGCAGCCACCCGGATCCATGAGCAGTTCTTC. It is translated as CASSDHDAATRIHEQFF.

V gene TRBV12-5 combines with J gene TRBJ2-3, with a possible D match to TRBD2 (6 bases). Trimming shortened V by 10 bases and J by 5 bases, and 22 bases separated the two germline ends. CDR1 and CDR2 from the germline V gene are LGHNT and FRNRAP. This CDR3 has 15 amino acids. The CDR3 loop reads CATVRAGRWGDTQYF. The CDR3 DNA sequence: TGTGCTACCGTACGTGCGGGGCGGTGGGGAGATACGCAGTATTTT.

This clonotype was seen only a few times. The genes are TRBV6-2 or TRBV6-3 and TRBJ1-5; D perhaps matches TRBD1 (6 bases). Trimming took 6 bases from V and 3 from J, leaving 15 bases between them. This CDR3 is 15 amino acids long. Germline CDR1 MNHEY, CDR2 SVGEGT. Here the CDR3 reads CASRSQGSVNQPQHF. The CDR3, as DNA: TGTGCCAGCAGATCACAGGGTTCTGTCAATCAGCCCCAGCATTTT.

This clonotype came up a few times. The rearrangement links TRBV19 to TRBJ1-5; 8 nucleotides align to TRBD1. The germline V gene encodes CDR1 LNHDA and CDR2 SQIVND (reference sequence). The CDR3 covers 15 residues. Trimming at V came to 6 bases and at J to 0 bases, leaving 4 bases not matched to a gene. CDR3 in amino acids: CASRTGDYSNQPQHF. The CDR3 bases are TGTGCCAGTAGGACAGGGGATTATAGCAATCAGCCCCAGCATTTT.

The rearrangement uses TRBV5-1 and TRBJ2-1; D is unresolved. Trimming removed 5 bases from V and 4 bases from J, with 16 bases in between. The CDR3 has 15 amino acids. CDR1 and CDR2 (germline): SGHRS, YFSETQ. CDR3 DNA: TGCGCCAGCAGTGATGTGGTGGCCGGGTACAATGAGCAGTTCTTC. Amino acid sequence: CASSDVVAGYNEQFF.

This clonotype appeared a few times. CDR3 in amino acids: CASSLGPDSNEQYF. In DNA, the CDR3 is TGTGCCAGCAGCTTAGGTCCGGATTCGAACGAGCAGTACTTC. The V and J genes are TRBV7-6 and TRBJ2-7; no reliable D call. Germline CDR1 reads SGHVS; CDR2 reads FNYEAQ. The CDR3 loop spans 14 amino acids. The V end was cut by 1 base, the J end by 5 bases, with 12 bases between.

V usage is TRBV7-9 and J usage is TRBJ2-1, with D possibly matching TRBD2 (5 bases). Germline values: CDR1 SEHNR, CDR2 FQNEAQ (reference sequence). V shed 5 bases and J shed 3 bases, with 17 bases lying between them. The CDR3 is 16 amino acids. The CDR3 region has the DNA TGTGCCAGCAGCCCCTCGGGGAGCCGTAACTACAATGAGCAGTTCTTC. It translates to CASSPSGSRNYNEQFF.

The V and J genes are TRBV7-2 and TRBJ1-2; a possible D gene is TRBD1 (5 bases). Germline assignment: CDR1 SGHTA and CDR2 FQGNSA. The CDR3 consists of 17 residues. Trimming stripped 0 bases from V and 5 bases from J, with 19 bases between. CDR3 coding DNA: TGTGCCAGCAGCTTAGCGGGGATGGCAGGGTCATCTTATGGCTACACCTTC. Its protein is CASSLAGMAGSSYGYTF.

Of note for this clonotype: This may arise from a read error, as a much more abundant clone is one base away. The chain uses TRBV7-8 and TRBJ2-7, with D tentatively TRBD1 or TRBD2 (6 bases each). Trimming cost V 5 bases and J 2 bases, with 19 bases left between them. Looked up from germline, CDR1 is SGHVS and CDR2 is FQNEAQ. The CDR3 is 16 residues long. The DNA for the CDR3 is TGTGCCAGCAGCCATAGGGGGGTAGGGTGGACCTACGAGCAGTACTTC. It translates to CASSHRGVGWTYEQYF.

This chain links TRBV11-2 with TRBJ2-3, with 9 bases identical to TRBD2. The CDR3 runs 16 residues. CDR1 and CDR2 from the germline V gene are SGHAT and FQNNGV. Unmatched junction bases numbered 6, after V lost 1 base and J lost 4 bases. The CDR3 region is CASSLGVAGGPDTQYF. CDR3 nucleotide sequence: TGTGCCAGCAGCTTAGGGGTCGCGGGAGGGCCAGATACGCAGTATTTT.

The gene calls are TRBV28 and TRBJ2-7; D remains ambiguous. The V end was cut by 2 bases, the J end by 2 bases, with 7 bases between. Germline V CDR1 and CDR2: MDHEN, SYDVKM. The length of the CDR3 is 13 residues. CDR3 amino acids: CASSLDAPYEQYF. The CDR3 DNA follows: TGTGCCAGCAGTTTAGACGCCCCCTACGAGCAGTACTTC.

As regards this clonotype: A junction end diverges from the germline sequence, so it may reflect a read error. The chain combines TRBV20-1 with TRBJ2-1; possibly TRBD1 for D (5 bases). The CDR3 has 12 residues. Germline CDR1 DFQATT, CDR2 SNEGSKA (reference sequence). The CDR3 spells CSPRGLNNEQFF. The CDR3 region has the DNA TGCAGTCCTAGGGGTCTCAACAATGAGCAGTTCTTC.

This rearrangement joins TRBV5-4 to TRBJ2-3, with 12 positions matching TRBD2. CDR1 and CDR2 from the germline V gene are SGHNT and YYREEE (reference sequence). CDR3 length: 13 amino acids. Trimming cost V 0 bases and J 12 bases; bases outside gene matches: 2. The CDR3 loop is CASSLGTSGDQYF. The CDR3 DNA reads TGTGCCAGCAGCTTGGGGACTAGCGGGGATCAGTATTTT.

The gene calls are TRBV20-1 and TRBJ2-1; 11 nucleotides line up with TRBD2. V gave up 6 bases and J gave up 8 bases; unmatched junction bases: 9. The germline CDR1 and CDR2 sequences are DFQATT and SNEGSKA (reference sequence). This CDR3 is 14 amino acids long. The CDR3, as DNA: TGCAGTGCCACCGGGACTAGCGGAAGCTATGAGCAGTTCTTC. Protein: CSATGTSGSYEQFF.

Here the CDR3 DNA reads TGCAGTGCTAGACCGGGACAGGACAACTATGGCTACACCTTC. Protein product: CSARPGQDNYGYTF. V and J are TRBV20-1 and TRBJ1-2; TRBD1 agrees at 8 bases. Germline-derived CDR1 and CDR2 are DFQATT and SNEGSKA (reference sequence). Trimming took 2 bases from V and 2 from J; bases not matched to a gene: 4. CDR3 length: 14 residues.

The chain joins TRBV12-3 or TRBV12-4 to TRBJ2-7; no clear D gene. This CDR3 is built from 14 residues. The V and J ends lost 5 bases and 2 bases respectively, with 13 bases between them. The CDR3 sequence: CASSPRFGTYEQYF. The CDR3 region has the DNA TGTGCCAGCAGTCCTCGATTTGGTACCTACGAGCAGTACTTC.

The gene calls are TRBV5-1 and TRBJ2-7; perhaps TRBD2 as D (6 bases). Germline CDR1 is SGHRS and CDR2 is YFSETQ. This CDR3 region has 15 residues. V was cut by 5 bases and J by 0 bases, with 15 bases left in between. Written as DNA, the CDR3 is TGCGCCAGCAGGCGGGGAGACGGTAACTCCTACGAGCAGTACTTC. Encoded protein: CASRRGDGNSYEQYF.

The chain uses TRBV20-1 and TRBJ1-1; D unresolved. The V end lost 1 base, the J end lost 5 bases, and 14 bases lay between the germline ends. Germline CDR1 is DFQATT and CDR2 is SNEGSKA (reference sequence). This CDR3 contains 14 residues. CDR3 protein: CSARAWPRGTEAFF. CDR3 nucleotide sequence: TGCAGTGCTAGAGCATGGCCCCGTGGGACTGAAGCTTTCTTT.